A single sample gave rise to the 21 T cell receptor beta chains below, sequenced in a study of CXCR3-negative and CXCR3-positive naive CD8 T cells. General study points: Hydrophobicity of TRB CDR3s was greater in CXCR3-positive naive cells than in CXCR3-negative naive cells.

These receptors have no identified antigens. Libraries of TRB cDNA were made by 5' RACE and carried UMIs. TCRdb reprocessed the 5' RACE reads; each CDR3 protein has one entry and no DNA is given. The listing records about 110,000 distinct CDR3 sequences. The sequenced material came from naive CXCR3+ CD8+ T cells from blood. Documented subset: CD45RO-CCR7+CD27+CD95- naive CD8+ T cells expressing CXCR3 (TNR3+). These receptor sequences come from a human donor in good health. Some clones in this sample may be carry-over from other donors' samples.

The V gene is TRBV29-1, the J gene TRBJ2-7; the D gene TCRdb calls, TRBD1, cannot be checked with no DNA. Germline loops: CDR1 SQVTM, CDR2 ANQGSEA. The length of the CDR3 is 13 residues. CDR3: CSATVPVAYEQYF.

The V call is TRBV4-3, the J call TRBJ1-5; TCRdb's D call of TRBD1 is untestable without DNA. Germline V gene lookup returns CDR1 LGHNA and CDR2 YSLEER. The CDR3 is 15 residues long. The chain's CDR3 is CASSQDGTENQPQHF.

The gene calls are TRBV7-9 and TRBJ2-7; TCRdb proposes TRBD1, but this gene call is untestable without DNA. The CDR3 is made up of 15 amino acids. CDR1 is SEHNR, CDR2 FQNEAQ, per germline (reference sequence). The CDR3 here is CASSLSGAANYEQYF.

The chain employs TRBV5-1 and TRBJ2-2; TCRdb designates TRBD1, a call that cannot be tested without DNA. The CDR3 runs to 18 residues. Germline CDR1 reads SGHRS; CDR2 reads YFSETQ. The CDR3 loop reads CASNRVGVIGGPTGELFF.

The chain is built from TRBV24-1 and TRBJ2-2. This CDR3 has 14 amino acids. CDR1 and CDR2 (germline): KGHDR, SFDVKD. CDR3: CATSGTINTGELFF.

This sequence joins TRBV7-6 and TRBJ2-1; checking the TCRdb D call of TRBD2 is not possible without DNA. The CDR3 consists of 13 residues. Germline V gene sequence: CDR1 SGHVS, CDR2 FNYEAQ. CDR3: CASSFGGVSEQFF.

The chain couples TRBV29-1 to TRBJ2-7; TCRdb designates TRBD1, a call that cannot be tested without DNA. The CDR3 covers 12 residues. Germline loops: CDR1 SQVTM, CDR2 ANQGSEA. CDR3 protein: CSVEAPTYEQYF.

This chain connects TRBV27 to TRBJ2-1; as DNA is missing, the TRBD2 call by TCRdb cannot be tested. This CDR3 contains 14 residues. Germline CDR1 and CDR2: MNHEY and SMNVEV (reference sequence). The CDR3 spells CASSLRGYINEQFF.

J is TRBJ2-5 and V is TRBV20-1; there is no DNA to check the TCRdb D call of TRBD2. Germline V gene sequence: CDR1 DFQATT, CDR2 SNEGSKA (reference sequence). The CDR3 is 16 amino acids. CDR3 amino acids: CSARDIRDLVPETQYF.

The chain links TRBV29-1 to TRBJ2-5; lacking DNA, the TRBD2 call made by TCRdb goes unchecked. The CDR3 spans 14 residues. Germline assignment: CDR1 SQVTM and CDR2 ANQGSEA. CDR3 sequence reads: CSVEELAGEETQYF.

The chain couples TRBV18 to TRBJ2-7; TCRdb lists TRBD2, though no DNA is available to test this call. This CDR3 is 15 amino acids long. CDR1 is KGHSH, CDR2 LQKENI, per germline. CDR3 region: CASSEETSATYEQYF.

This chain joins TRBV7-9 and TRBJ1-4; TCRdb calls TRBD1, which cannot be checked without DNA. The CDR3 length is 16 residues. The germline gives CDR1 SEHNR, CDR2 FQNEAQ (reference sequence). CDR3 in amino acids: CASTPGGAVSNEKLFF.

The gene calls are TRBV29-1 and TRBJ2-2; the TCRdb D gene call, TRBD1, has no DNA to confirm it. This CDR3 spans 12 amino acids. Germline V CDR1 and CDR2: SQVTM, ANQGSEA. The chain's CDR3 is CSAGAETGELFF.

The chain employs TRBV10-3 and TRBJ1-4. Germline CDR1 reads ENHRY; CDR2 reads SYGVKD. This CDR3 is 15 amino acids long. The CDR3 spells CAISESDGINEKLFF.

This chain links TRBV7-9 with TRBJ1-4; the D gene TCRdb calls, TRBD1, cannot be checked with no DNA. Germline-derived CDR1 and CDR2 are SEHNR and FQNEAQ (reference sequence). The CDR3 is 14 residues long. CDR3 region: CASRRQGGNEKLFF. The complete variable domain, with remaining parts taken from reference TRBV7-9 and TRBJ1-4, reads DTGVSQNPRHKITKRGQNVTFRCDPISEHNRLYWYRQTLGQGPEFLTYFQNEAQLEKSRLLSDRFSAERPKGSFSTLEIQRTEQGDSAMYLCASRRQGGNEKLFFGSGTQLSVL.

The rearrangement uses TRBV7-6 and TRBJ1-4; the TCRdb D gene call, TRBD1, has no DNA to confirm it. Looked up from germline, CDR1 is SGHVS and CDR2 is FNYEAQ. The CDR3 is made up of 12 amino acids. The CDR3 region is CASSLAWGVLFF. Full variable domain (missing parts from reference TRBV7-6 and TRBJ1-4): GAGVSQSPRYKVTKRGQDVALRCDPISGHVSLYWYRQALGQGPEFLTYFNYEAQQDKSGLPNDRFSAERPEGSISTLTIQRTEQRDSAMYRCASSLAWGVLFFGSGTQLSVL.

The chain joins TRBV29-1 to TRBJ2-1; TCRdb gives TRBD1 as the D gene, but with no DNA this cannot be confirmed. The CDR3 covers 14 residues. CDR1 and CDR2 (germline): SQVTM, ANQGSEA. The chain's CDR3 is CSVGGGQGYNEQFF.

V and J are TRBV7-9 and TRBJ2-1. CDR1 and CDR2 from the germline V gene are SEHNR and FQNEAQ (reference sequence). The CDR3 contains 17 residues. The CDR3 protein is CASSLPLSGNSYNEQFF.

The chain combines TRBV5-1 with TRBJ2-7; absent DNA, TCRdb's TRBD1 call cannot be checked. This CDR3 has 15 residues. Germline values: CDR1 SGHRS, CDR2 YFSETQ. This CDR3 reads CASSLVQGAISEQYF.

The chain is built from TRBV4-3 and TRBJ1-5. This CDR3 region has 15 residues. CDR1 is LGHNA, CDR2 YSLEER, per germline. This CDR3 reads CASSQVFGWDQPQHF.

This chain joins TRBV30 and TRBJ2-7. The germline V gene encodes CDR1 GTSNPN and CDR2 SVGIG (reference sequence). The CDR3 has 12 amino acids. CDR3 residues: CAWSVTRDEQYF.